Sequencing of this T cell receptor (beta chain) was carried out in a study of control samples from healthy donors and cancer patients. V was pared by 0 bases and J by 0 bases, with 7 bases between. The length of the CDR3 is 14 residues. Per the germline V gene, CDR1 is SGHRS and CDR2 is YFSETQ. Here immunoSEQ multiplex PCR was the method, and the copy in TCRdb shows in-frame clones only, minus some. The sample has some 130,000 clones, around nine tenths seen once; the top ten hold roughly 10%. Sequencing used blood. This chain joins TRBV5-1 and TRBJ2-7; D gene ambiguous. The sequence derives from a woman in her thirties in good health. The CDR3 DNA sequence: TGCGCCAGCAGCTTGGCCGGTGACTCCTACGAGCAGTACTTC. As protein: CASSLAGDSYEQYF.